The source of this T cell receptor beta chain is a study of OX40 agonist ivuxolimab in advanced cancers. This clone was found once. Its antigen is not known. Assay used: immunoSEQ multiplex PCR; TCRdb lists only in-frame clones, some missing. The table records 55,000 to 75,000 clones, about nine tenths of them present only once. Germline values: CDR1 SGDLS, CDR2 YYNGEE. There are 16 residues in the CDR3. The V end was cut by 1 base, the J end by 2 bases, with 13 bases between. Study conclusions and caveats: In the 0.1 to 3.0 mg/kg range, CD4+ and CD8+ blood T cells had expanded clonally by week 6.

The sequence was collected from an adult with an advanced solid tumor such as melanoma, head and neck, liver or kidney cancer. This specimen consisted of CD4+ or CD8+ T cells sorted from blood, obtained in a trial of the OX40 agonist ivuxolimab. The V gene is TRBV9, the J gene TRBJ2-1, with D possibly being TRBD1 or TRBD2 (5 bases each). The CDR3 here is CASSVSGTATYNEQFF. CDR3 in DNA: TGTGCCAGCAGCGTATCCGGGACGGCGACCTACAATGAGCAGTTCTTC.